These T cell receptor beta chains were read from a single sample in a study of somatic mutations in cytotoxic T cells in rheumatoid arthritis. Repertoires were generated with immunoSEQ multiplex PCR, while TCRdb's copy carries only in-frame clones and drops some. Of tens of thousands of clones listed, more than 80% are singletons. The sequencing sample was made of CD8+ T cells sorted from blood. The receptors stem from a man in his forties in good health. The CDR3 runs from the conserved cysteine through the conserved F or W. Each record gives: J gene, clone size, V gene, D gene, CDR3 DNA, CDR3 protein. A D gene is named only where the DNA matches it firmly. Some rows mark clone size as missing; the rest say once, few, many or name a class of expanded clone.

TRBJ2-7 . TRBV28 TRBD2 TGTGCCAGCAGTACCTCCCAGACTAGCGTCTACGAGCAGTACTTC CASSTSQTSVYEQYF
TRBJ2-1 . TRBV19 . TGTGCCAGTAGTATACGGGACTCCTACAATGAGCAGTTCTTC CASSIRDSYNEQFF
TRBJ2-7 . TRBV20-1 . TGCAGTACTAGAAGGGCTTACGAGCAGTACTTC CSTRRAYEQYF
TRBJ1-5 . TRBV19 . TGTGCCAGTAGTCCCCTCCCCAATCAGCCCCAGCATTTT CASSPLPNQPQHF
TRBJ2-1 . TRBV4-3 TRBD2 TGCGCCAGCAGCCAAGCTCTAGCGGGTAATGAGCAGTTCTTC CASSQALAGNEQFF
TRBJ2-3 . TRBV19 TRBD2 TGTGCCAGTAGTATAGAAGGGGCGGTTAGCGGGAGGGCCGGAGATACGCAGTATTTT CASSIEGAVSGRAGDTQYF
TRBJ2-3 medium-sized TRBV15 TRBD2 TGTGCCACCAGCAGTAAACTAGCGGGAGCGGGAGATACGCAGTATTTT CATSSKLAGAGDTQYF
TRBJ1-5 . TRBV9 . TGTGCCAGCAGCGTGGGTAGCAATCAGCCCCAGCATTTT CASSVGSNQPQHF
TRBJ2-2 few TRBV13 TRBD2 TGTGCCAGCGGTGCGGGAGTGAACGGGGAGCTGTTTTTT CASGAGVNGELFF
TRBJ1-3 once TRBV4-1 . TGCGCCAGCAGCCAAGATCGAGGCAGGGGATACACCATATATTTT CASSQDRGRGYTIYF
TRBJ2-1 . TRBV27 TRBD2 TGTGCCAGCAGTTTTGGGGCGGGAGGGTACAATGAGCAGTTCTTC CASSFGAGGYNEQFF
TRBJ1-1 . TRBV5-1 TRBD1 TGCGCCAGCAGTCTCAGGGGGGGTAACACTGAAGCTTTCTTT CASSLRGGNTEAFF
TRBJ1-2 . TRBV9 . TGTGCCAGCAGCGATAATTACTATGGCTACACCTTC CASSDNYYGYTF
TRBJ2-7 . TRBV28 . TGTGCCAGCAGTTTTAGCGGGGACAGGGATACCTACGAGCAGTACTTC CASSFSGDRDTYEQYF
TRBJ2-7 . TRBV27 . TGTGCCAGCAGTTTAACCGGGAGCTACGAGCAGTACTTC CASSLTGSYEQYF
TRBJ2-7 once TRBV29-1 TRBD2 TGCAGCGCCTGGACTAGCGGGATTAAAGCGGAGCAGTACTTC CSAWTSGIKAEQYF
TRBJ2-1 . TRBV10-3 TRBD2 TGTGCCATCAGTGATCGCGGGAGCTACTACAATGAGCAGTTCTTC CAISDRGSYYNEQFF
TRBJ2-3 . TRBV5-1 TRBD1 TGCGCCAGCCGGGACAGGGACACAGATACGCAGTATTTT CASRDRDTDTQYF
TRBJ1-1 . TRBV27 . TGTGCCAGCAGTTACGGGGGCACTGAAGCTTTCTTT CASSYGGTEAFF
TRBJ2-7 once TRBV7-9 TRBD2 TGTGCCAGCAGCGGAGGGACTAGCGGGAGTTTCTACGAGCAGTACTTC CASSGGTSGSFYEQYF
TRBJ2-5 . TRBV7-8 TRBD1 TGTGCCAGCAGCTTAGGGACAGGGGAAGAGACCCAGTACTTC CASSLGTGEETQYF
TRBJ2-5 . TRBV25-1 . TGTGCCAGCAGTGAATGGATCGAGGTGGAGACCCAGTACTTC CASSEWIEVETQYF
TRBJ1-5 once TRBV19 TRBD1 TGTGCCAGTAGTATCAGGGACAGACAGCCCCAGCATTTT CASSIRDRQPQHF
TRBJ2-1 . TRBV28 TRBD1 TGTGCCAGCAGCCTGCCGGGACAGGGGGCAAATGAGCAGTTCTTC CASSLPGQGANEQFF
TRBJ2-7 . TRBV19 . TGTGCCAGTAGGCTTGGGGTGGCCTCCTACGAGCAGTACTTC CASRLGVASYEQYF
TRBJ2-7 . TRBV7-6 TRBD2 TGTGCCAGCAGCTTAGCGCCGGGTAGCGGGGTGAGGAGCTACGAGCAGTACTTC CASSLAPGSGVRSYEQYF
TRBJ2-1 . TRBV6-5 . TGTGCCAGCAGTTACTATGGGGGCAATGAGCAGTTCTTC CASSYYGGNEQFF
TRBJ2-7 . TRBV5-5 . TGTGCCAGCAGCTTGGTAAGGTCCGGAACGTGGGAGCAGTACTTC CASSLVRSGTWEQYF
TRBJ1-1 . TRBV11-3 TRBD1 TGTGCCAGCAGCGAAGGACAGGGCCAATATTGGAACACTGAAGCTTTCTTT CASSEGQGQYWNTEAFF
TRBJ2-7 . TRBV18 . TGTGCCAGCTCACTAGGTCCGGGCCCAGCCTACGAGCAGTACTTC CASSLGPGPAYEQYF
TRBJ2-2 . TRBV5-6 TRBD2 TGTGCCAGCAGCGGTGGACTAGCGGGAGTCCCCGGGGAGCTGTTTTTT CASSGGLAGVPGELFF
TRBJ2-5 . TRBV6-5 . TGTGCCAGCAGTTACTCGACTTCAGGCCAGGAGACCCAGTACTTC CASSYSTSGQETQYF
TRBJ1-5 . TRBV27 TRBD1 TGTGCCAGCAGTTTATCTTCGACAGGGGGCAATCAGCCCCAGCATTTT CASSLSSTGGNQPQHF
TRBJ1-3 few TRBV19 TRBD1 TGTGCCAGTACCATGACAGGGGCCCCGGCTGGAAACACCATATATTTT CASTMTGAPAGNTIYF
TRBJ1-1 . TRBV25-1 . TGTGCCAGCAAAAGTCGAGGGGCAAGGACTGAAGCTTTCTTT CASKSRGARTEAFF
TRBJ2-3 . TRBV9 TRBD1 TGTGCCAGCAGCGTAGGGGACAGGGGACTTCACACAGATACGCAGTATTTT CASSVGDRGLHTDTQYF
TRBJ2-7 . TRBV6-6 . TGTGCCAGCACCCCAGGGGACTCCAACGAGCAGTACTTC CASTPGDSNEQYF
TRBJ2-7 . TRBV27 TRBD1 TGTGCCAGCAGTGAATACAGGGGGCGGTACGAGCAGTACTTC CASSEYRGRYEQYF
TRBJ2-7 . TRBV19 TRBD1 TGTGCCAGTAGTTTCCCAGGGGGACCGACTGACGAGCAGTACTTC CASSFPGGPTDEQYF
TRBJ2-5 . TRBV6-6 . TGTGCCAGCAGTCAATGGGCGGGCGACATCCAAGAGACCCAGTACTTC CASSQWAGDIQETQYF
TRBJ2-5 . TRBV2 . TGTGCCAGCAGTGAAGCAGGAGGTAAAGAGACCCAGTACTTC CASSEAGGKETQYF
TRBJ2-7 . TRBV7-6 TRBD2 TGTGCCAGCAGCTTGGCGGGAGGACCCTACGAGCAGTACTTC CASSLAGGPYEQYF
TRBJ2-7 . TRBV15 TRBD2 TGTGCCACCAGGGGGGGGGAGGACCCCTACGAGCAGTACTTC CATRGGEDPYEQYF
TRBJ2-1 . TRBV29-1 . TGCAGCGTTGAAGGTTTGGACCCCCACTTGATCCCGGACCAGGCCGTTGAGCAGTTCTTC CSVEGLDPHLIPDQAVEQFF
TRBJ2-7 . TRBV5-1 . TGCGCCAGCAGGGAGACAGGAACCTACGAGCAGTACTTC CASRETGTYEQYF
TRBJ1-1 . TRBV4-3 TRBD1 TGCGCCAGCAGCCGGGACAGATCTATGAACACTGAAGCTTTCTTT CASSRDRSMNTEAFF